Listed below are T cell receptor beta chains from one sample, sequenced in a study of post-analysis software for immune sequencing data. TCRdb reprocessed the PCR reads via MiXCR and lists one record per CDR3 protein. Found here are hundreds of thousands of distinct CDR3 sequences, 55% to 70% of them singletons; the top ten hold approximately 10%. The specimen sequenced was blood. The origin of the receptors is a girl aged 2-10 years with multiple sclerosis. Both conserved end residues are part of each CDR3. The order of the fields is D gene, V gene, clone size, J gene, CDR3 DNA, CDR3 protein. A D gene is named only where the DNA matches it firmly. Clone size is given for some rows only: seen once, a few or many times, or a class if the clone is expanded.

D: TRBD1; V: TRBV12-3/TRBV12-4; size: NA; J: TRBJ1-1; DNA: TGTGCCCTCAGGGGGGACACTGAAGCTTTCTTT; CDR3: CALRGDTEAFF
D: NA; V: TRBV4-1; size: NA; J: TRBJ2-7; DNA: TGCGCCAGCAGCCAAGATTTCGGGGCTGCCAGGGAGCAGTACTTC; CDR3: CASSQDFGAAREQYF
D: NA; V: TRBV29-1; size: few; J: TRBJ1-2; DNA: TGCAGCGCTGGGACGATTCCGAAGGGCTACACCTTC; CDR3: CSAGTIPKGYTF
D: NA; V: TRBV6-5; size: NA; J: TRBJ2-5; DNA: TGTGCCAGCAGTTACAGCCGCGAGGCAAAACAAGAGACCCAGTACTTC; CDR3: CASSYSREAKQETQYF
D: TRBD2; V: TRBV10-2; size: NA; J: TRBJ2-3; DNA: TGCGCCAGCAGTGAGGGAGCGGGAGTATCGACAGATACGCAGTATTTT; CDR3: CASSEGAGVSTDTQYF
D: NA; V: TRBV29-1; size: few; J: TRBJ2-1; DNA: TGCAGCGTCTCTGGAGGGAGAGGGTCTTATGATGAGCAGTTCTTC; CDR3: CSVSGGRGSYDEQFF
D: TRBD1; V: TRBV29-1; size: NA; J: TRBJ2-1; DNA: TGCAGCGTTGAGGGACAGGAGGCCCACAATGAGCAGTTCTTC; CDR3: CSVEGQEAHNEQFF
D: NA; V: TRBV15; size: NA; J: TRBJ2-3; DNA: TGTGCCACCAGCCGTAGGACCCGGACCGATACGCAGTATTTT; CDR3: CATSRRTRTDTQYF
D: TRBD1; V: TRBV13; size: NA; J: TRBJ2-7; DNA: TGTGCCAGCAGAGGATCCGGGACAGGACTTTACGAGCAGTACTTC; CDR3: CASRGSGTGLYEQYF
D: NA; V: TRBV4-2; size: NA; J: TRBJ1-4; DNA: TGTGCCAGCAACCGTAGACAGGTTAATGAAAAACTGTTTTTT; CDR3: CASNRRQVNEKLFF
D: NA; V: TRBV7-9; size: NA; J: TRBJ1-2; DNA: TGTGCCAGCAGCCCCGTTAAGGTAGACTATGGCTACACCTTC; CDR3: CASSPVKVDYGYTF
D: TRBD1; V: TRBV6-6; size: few; J: TRBJ1-2; DNA: TGTGCCAGCAGTTACTCAACCGGGACAGGGGTCTATGGCTACACCTTC; CDR3: CASSYSTGTGVYGYTF
D: NA; V: TRBV5-5; size: few; J: TRBJ2-7; DNA: TGTGCCAGCAGCTTCGGCAGGCTGCCCTACGAGCAGTACTTC; CDR3: CASSFGRLPYEQYF
D: NA; V: TRBV7-9; size: NA; J: TRBJ2-1; DNA: TGTGCCAGCAGCTTAGGGGTTAGCGGGCTTACAGGGGAGCAGTTCTTC; CDR3: CASSLGVSGLTGEQFF
D: TRBD1; V: TRBV5-1; size: NA; J: TRBJ1-1; DNA: TGCGCCAGCAGCTCCGGGACAGGGGGAGAGGCTTTCTTT; CDR3: CASSSGTGGEAFF
D: TRBD2; V: TRBV7-8; size: NA; J: TRBJ2-1; DNA: TGTGCCAGCAGCAGCCGGGAGGGGAATGAGCAGTTCTTC; CDR3: CASSSREGNEQFF
D: NA; V: TRBV4-3; size: NA; J: TRBJ1-2; DNA: TGCGCCAGCAGCCACCTACGACGGGATGAGGGCTACACCTTC; CDR3: CASSHLRRDEGYTF
D: NA; V: TRBV10-3; size: NA; J: TRBJ2-3; DNA: TGTGCCATCAAGAGGGGGGGCACAGATACGCAGTATTTT; CDR3: CAIKRGGTDTQYF
D: NA; V: TRBV25-1; size: NA; J: TRBJ1-6; DNA: TGTGCCAGCAGTGAACAGGAAGCTGGGTGGCGGTACTCACCCCTCCACTTT; CDR3: CASSEQEAGWRYSPLHF
D: NA; V: TRBV4-2; size: medium-sized; J: TRBJ2-3; DNA: TGTGCCAGCAGCCCCGGACAGCCTAGCACAGATACGCAGTATTTT; CDR3: CASSPGQPSTDTQYF
D: TRBD1; V: TRBV29-1; size: NA; J: TRBJ1-4; DNA: TGCAGCGCCATGAGCAGGGGGCTTGAAAAACTGTTTTTT; CDR3: CSAMSRGLEKLFF
D: TRBD1; V: TRBV6-2/TRBV6-3; size: NA; J: TRBJ2-4; DNA: TGTGCCAGCAGCCCGGGACAGTTAAACATTCAGTACTTC; CDR3: CASSPGQLNIQYF
D: NA; V: TRBV7-9; size: NA; J: TRBJ2-1; DNA: TGTGCCAGCAGCAAGACTGAGCAGTTCTTC; CDR3: CASSKTEQFF
D: NA; V: TRBV9; size: few; J: TRBJ1-2; DNA: TGTGCCAGCAGCGACGGGACGGTGCAATATCGGGGCTACACCTTC; CDR3: CASSDGTVQYRGYTF
D: NA; V: TRBV29-1; size: few; J: TRBJ1-4; DNA: TGCAGCGTTGAGTTGGCGGGGAAGCGCGAAAAACTGTTTTTT; CDR3: CSVELAGKREKLFF
D: TRBD1; V: TRBV12-3/TRBV12-4; size: NA; J: TRBJ2-4; DNA: TGTGCCAGCAGCTCCCGGGACAGGGGGGTAGTCGGCAAAAACATTCAGTACTTC; CDR3: CASSSRDRGVVGKNIQYF
D: NA; V: TRBV12-3/TRBV12-4; size: NA; J: TRBJ1-2; DNA: TGTGCCAGCAGTCCCGGACTGATCTATGGCTACACCTTC; CDR3: CASSPGLIYGYTF
D: NA; V: TRBV10-2; size: NA; J: TRBJ2-7; DNA: TGCGCCAGCAGTGAGAGGAACGAGCAGTACTTC; CDR3: CASSERNEQYF
D: NA; V: TRBV15; size: NA; J: TRBJ1-6; DNA: TGTGCCACCAGCAGAGTCCTGACAGCGGAAGGATCACCCCTCCACTTT; CDR3: CATSRVLTAEGSPLHF
D: NA; V: TRBV5-1; size: once; J: TRBJ2-3; DNA: TGCGCCAGCAGTAAGGACGGCCGGGATACGCAGTATTTT; CDR3: CASSKDGRDTQYF
D: NA; V: TRBV3-1; size: NA; J: TRBJ1-2; DNA: TGTGCCAGCAGCCTCCGGGGCGGCGCGGGTGATGGCTACACCTTC; CDR3: CASSLRGGAGDGYTF
D: NA; V: TRBV21-1; size: NA; J: TRBJ2-7; DNA: TGTGCCGGCAATAGGACAGGGGACTGCGAGCAGTACTTC; CDR3: CAGNRTGDCEQYF
D: NA; V: TRBV18; size: NA; J: TRBJ2-3; DNA: TGTGCCAGCTCCACAGCCCCTACGGGCACAGATACGCAGTATTTT; CDR3: CASSTAPTGTDTQYF
D: NA; V: TRBV5-1; size: NA; J: TRBJ2-1; DNA: TGCGCCAGCAGCAAGACTAGTGGTGAGCAGTTCTTC; CDR3: CASSKTSGEQFF
D: NA; V: TRBV12-3/TRBV12-4; size: NA; J: TRBJ2-5; DNA: TGTGCCAGCAGTAACCGGGACTTTCAAGAGACCCAGTACTTC; CDR3: CASSNRDFQETQYF
D: NA; V: TRBV5-8; size: NA; J: TRBJ2-3; DNA: TGTGCCAGCTCTAGGTGGGGCGACACAGATACGCAGTATTTT; CDR3: CASSRWGDTDTQYF
D: NA; V: TRBV2; size: NA; J: TRBJ2-7; DNA: TGTGCCAGCAGGCCCGCAGGGCTTCGCGAGCAGTACTTC; CDR3: CASRPAGLREQYF
D: NA; V: TRBV12-3/TRBV12-4; size: NA; J: TRBJ2-3; DNA: TGTGCCAGCACCATACCAGGGCTCGGAGATACGCAGTATTTT; CDR3: CASTIPGLGDTQYF
D: NA; V: TRBV29-1; size: NA; J: TRBJ2-2; DNA: TGCAGCGTTGGTTCGAACACCGGGGAGCTGTTTTTT; CDR3: CSVGSNTGELFF
D: TRBD1; V: TRBV5-6; size: NA; J: TRBJ1-3; DNA: TGTGCCAGCAGCTTGTGGACAGGAGGAAACACCATATATTTT; CDR3: CASSLWTGGNTIYF
D: TRBD2; V: TRBV20-1; size: few; J: TRBJ2-7; DNA: TGCAGTGCGGGGGGACTAGCGGCCTACGAGCAGTACTTC; CDR3: CSAGGLAAYEQYF
D: TRBD2; V: TRBV20-1; size: few; J: TRBJ2-1; DNA: TGCAGTGCCCCTCTAGCGGGCCTTAGTAATGAGCAGTTCTTC; CDR3: CSAPLAGLSNEQFF
D: NA; V: TRBV5-1; size: NA; J: TRBJ1-5; DNA: TGCGCCAGCAGCTCCCTGCGGGACGGTGCAGGGACCCAGCATTTT; CDR3: CASSSLRDGAGTQHF
D: NA; V: TRBV12-3/TRBV12-4; size: NA; J: TRBJ1-5; DNA: TGTGCCAGCAGTTTAGCAGGGTTCGAGCGGCATTTT; CDR3: CASSLAGFERHF
D: NA; V: TRBV7-9; size: NA; J: TRBJ1-1; DNA: TGTGCCAGCAGCTTAATTGCAGAAGTCAACACTGAAGCTTTCTTT; CDR3: CASSLIAEVNTEAFF
D: TRBD1; V: TRBV12-3/TRBV12-4; size: NA; J: TRBJ1-2; DNA: TGTGCCAGCAGCGTGGGACAGCGTGGCTACACCTTC; CDR3: CASSVGQRGYTF
D: NA; V: TRBV6-6; size: NA; J: TRBJ1-2; DNA: TGTGCCAGCATCAACGCGCCTAACTATGGCTACACCTTC; CDR3: CASINAPNYGYTF
D: TRBD2; V: TRBV5-1; size: few; J: TRBJ2-1; DNA: TGCGCCAGCAGCTATGGACTAGCGGGAGGATCGGGTGAGCAGTTCTTC; CDR3: CASSYGLAGGSGEQFF
D: NA; V: TRBV29-1; size: once; J: TRBJ1-1; DNA: TGCAGCTCGGGTAGGGGCACTGAAGCTTTCTTT; CDR3: CSSGRGTEAFF
D: NA; V: TRBV10-3; size: NA; J: TRBJ1-2; DNA: TGTGCCATCAGTGTCGGGTTACAAGTCGGCTATGGCTACACCTTC; CDR3: CAISVGLQVGYGYTF
D: TRBD2; V: TRBV6-1; size: NA; J: TRBJ2-5; DNA: TGTGCCAGCAGTGACCCCGGACTAGCGGGAGCGCTCGTCCAAGAGACCCAGTACTTC; CDR3: CASSDPGLAGALVQETQYF
D: TRBD2; V: TRBV20-1; size: NA; J: TRBJ2-1; DNA: TGCAGTGCTAGAGATCCCCAGCGGGAGTACAATGAGCAGTTCTTC; CDR3: CSARDPQREYNEQFF